This T cell receptor (beta chain) emerged from a study of identifying expanded T cells in peripheral blood. Points from the study as a whole: About 1.2 clones differed between technical replicates, versus around 15 and 18 over time. Across healthy donors, higher total template counts meant significantly greater roughly 2-week count variance.

Profiled with immunoSEQ multiplex PCR; TCRdb holds only in-frame clones, not every one. Here the sample spans 55,000 to 60,000 clones, more than 70% being singletons. Collection occurred without any documented infections or immune events in donors. Concerning this clone itself: Its matching antigen is unknown.

The source is a person aged 18 to 70 in good health. Sample: blood.

The CDR3 sequence is CASTGLAGDEQYF. CDR3 bases: TGTGCCAGCACCGGACTAGCGGGAGACGAGCAGTACTTC. The chain carries TRBV28 and TRBJ2-7, with 13 bases lining up with TRBD2. With V trimmed by 7 bases and J by 5 bases, 2 bases remained unmatched. Germline V lookup: CDR1 MDHEN, CDR2 SYDVKM. The CDR3 has 13 amino acids.